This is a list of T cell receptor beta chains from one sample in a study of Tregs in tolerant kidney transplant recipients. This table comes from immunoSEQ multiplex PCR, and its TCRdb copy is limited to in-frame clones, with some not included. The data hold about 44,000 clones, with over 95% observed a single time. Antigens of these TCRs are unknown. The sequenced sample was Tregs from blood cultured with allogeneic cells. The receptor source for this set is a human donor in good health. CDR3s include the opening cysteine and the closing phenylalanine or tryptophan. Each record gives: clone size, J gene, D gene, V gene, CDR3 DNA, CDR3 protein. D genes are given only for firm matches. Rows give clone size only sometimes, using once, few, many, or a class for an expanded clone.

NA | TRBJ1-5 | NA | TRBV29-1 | TGCAGCGTCGGGTGGGGGGGGAATCAGCCCCAGCATTTT | CSVGWGGNQPQHF
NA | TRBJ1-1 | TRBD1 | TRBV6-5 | TGTGCCAGCAGTTCTGACAGGAGGGGGCTCAAGGGGGAAGCTTTCTTT | CASSSDRRGLKGEAFF
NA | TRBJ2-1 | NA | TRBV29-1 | TGCAGCGTTGATCCCAGCGGATCCTACAATGAGCAGTTCTTC | CSVDPSGSYNEQFF
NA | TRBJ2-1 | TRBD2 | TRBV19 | TGTGCCAGTAGTATTGGCGGGAGGGCTTACAATGAGCAGTTCTTC | CASSIGGRAYNEQFF
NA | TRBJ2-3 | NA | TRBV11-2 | TGTGCCAGCAGCCCGTTAAGCACAGATACGCAGTATTTT | CASSPLSTDTQYF
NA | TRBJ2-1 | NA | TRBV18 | TGTGCCAGCTCCCCGGACACTTACAATGAGCAGTTCTTC | CASSPDTYNEQFF
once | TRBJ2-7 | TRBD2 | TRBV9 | TGTGCCAGCAGCGTAGAACTAAGCGGGGGGGCCTTGGGCGAGCAGTACTTC | CASSVELSGGALGEQYF
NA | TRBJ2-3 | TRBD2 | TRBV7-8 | TGTGCCAGCAGCCCAGGTCTAGCGGGGGGGCTATATTTT | CASSPGLAGGLYF
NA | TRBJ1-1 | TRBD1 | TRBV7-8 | TGTGCCAGCAGCTCGGGACAGGGGTTGAGGACTGAAGCTTTCTTT | CASSSGQGLRTEAFF
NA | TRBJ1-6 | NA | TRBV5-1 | TGCGCCAGCAGTGGCCCGGGGGGTGATAATTCACCCCTCCACTTT | CASSGPGGDNSPLHF
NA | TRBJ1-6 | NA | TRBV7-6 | TGTGCCAGCAGCTCCAAGCCCTTCTATAATTCACCCCTCCACTTT | CASSSKPFYNSPLHF
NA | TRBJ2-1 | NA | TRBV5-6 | TGTGCCAGCAGCTTTCCATGGTCCTACAATGAGCAGTTCTTC | CASSFPWSYNEQFF
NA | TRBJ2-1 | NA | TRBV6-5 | TGTGCCAGCAGTTTCGGGGCCGTGCAGTTCTTC | CASSFGAVQFF
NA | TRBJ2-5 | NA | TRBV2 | TGTGCCAGCCACTGGGACGGGGACCAAGAGACCCAGTACTTC | CASHWDGDQETQYF
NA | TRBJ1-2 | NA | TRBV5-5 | TGTGCCAGCAGCTTAGGGTCGGTCTATGGCTACACCTTC | CASSLGSVYGYTF
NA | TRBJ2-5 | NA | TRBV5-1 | TGCGCCAGCTCCGCAGGGGAAGAGACCCAGTACTTC | CASSAGEETQYF
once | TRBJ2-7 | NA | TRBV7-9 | TGTGCCAGCAGCGTGACAGCCGGAGGATCGTACGAGCAGTACTTC | CASSVTAGGSYEQYF
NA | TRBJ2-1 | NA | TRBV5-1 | TGCGCCAGCAGCTTAGGAGCAACCTACAATGAGCAGTTCTTC | CASSLGATYNEQFF
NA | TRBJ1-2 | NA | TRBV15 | TGTGCCACCAGCAGACGCCAGGGTGGGGGCCTTGGCTATGGCTACACCTTC | CATSRRQGGGLGYGYTF
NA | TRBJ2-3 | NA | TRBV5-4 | TGTGCCAGCAGCCGGGGTACAGATACGCAGTATTTT | CASSRGTDTQYF
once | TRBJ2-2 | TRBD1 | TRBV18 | TGTGCCAGCTCACCACGGCGGCAGGGGGCGGACGGGGAGCTGTTTTTT | CASSPRRQGADGELFF
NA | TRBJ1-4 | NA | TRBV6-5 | TGTGCCAGCAGCGATCTAAAGGGAAATGAAAAACTGTTTTTT | CASSDLKGNEKLFF
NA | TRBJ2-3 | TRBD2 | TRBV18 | TGTGCCAGCTCACCAAGGACTAGCGGAACAGATACGCAGTATTTT | CASSPRTSGTDTQYF
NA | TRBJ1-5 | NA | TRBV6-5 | TGTGCCAGCGGAAGGGGGATCAATCAGCCCCAGCATTTT | CASGRGINQPQHF